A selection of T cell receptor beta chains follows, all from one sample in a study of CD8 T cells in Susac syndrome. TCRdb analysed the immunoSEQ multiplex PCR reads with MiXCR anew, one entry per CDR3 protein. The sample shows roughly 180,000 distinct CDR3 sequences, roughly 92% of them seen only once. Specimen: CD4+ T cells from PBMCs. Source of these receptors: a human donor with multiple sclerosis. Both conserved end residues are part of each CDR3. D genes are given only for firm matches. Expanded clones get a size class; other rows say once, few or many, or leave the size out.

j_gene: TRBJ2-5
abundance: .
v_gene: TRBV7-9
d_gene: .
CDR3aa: CASSLNQETQYF
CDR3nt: TGTGCCAGCAGCTTAAATCAAGAGACCCAGTACTTC

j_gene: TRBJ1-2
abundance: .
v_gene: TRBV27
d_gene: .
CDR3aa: CASSLTRQSYGYTF
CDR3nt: TGTGCCAGCAGCCTCACCCGACAATCCTATGGCTACACCTTC

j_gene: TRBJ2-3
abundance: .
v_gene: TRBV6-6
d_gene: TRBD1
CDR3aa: CATGTGGADTQYF
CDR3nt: TGTGCCACGGGGACAGGGGGAGCAGATACGCAGTATTTT

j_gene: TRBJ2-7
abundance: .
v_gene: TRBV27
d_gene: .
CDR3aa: CASSLSGGEQYF
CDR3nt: TGTGCCAGCAGTTTATCAGGGGGCGAGCAGTACTTC

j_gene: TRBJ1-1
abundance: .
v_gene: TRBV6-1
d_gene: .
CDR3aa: CASSERWGAGEAFF
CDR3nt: TGTGCCAGCAGTGAAAGATGGGGGGCTGGTGAAGCTTTCTTT

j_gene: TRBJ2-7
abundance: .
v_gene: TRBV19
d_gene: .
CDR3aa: CASSTKGGYEQYF
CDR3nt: TGTGCCAGTAGCACAAAGGGCGGCTACGAGCAGTACTTC

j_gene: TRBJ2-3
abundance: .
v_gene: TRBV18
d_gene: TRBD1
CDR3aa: CASSPQQGPDTQYF
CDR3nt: TGTGCCAGCTCACCTCAACAGGGGCCAGATACGCAGTATTTT

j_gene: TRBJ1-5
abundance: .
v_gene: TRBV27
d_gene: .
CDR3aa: CASSSREGEPQHF
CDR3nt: TGTGCCAGCAGTTCTAGAGAGGGGGAGCCCCAGCATTTT

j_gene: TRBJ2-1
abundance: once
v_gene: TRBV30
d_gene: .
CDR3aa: CATDSYNEQFF
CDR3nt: TGTGCCACGGACAGCTACAATGAGCAGTTCTTC

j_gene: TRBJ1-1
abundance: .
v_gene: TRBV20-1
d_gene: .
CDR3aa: CSASIGSNTEAFF
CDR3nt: TGCAGTGCTAGTATTGGGTCGAACACTGAAGCTTTCTTT

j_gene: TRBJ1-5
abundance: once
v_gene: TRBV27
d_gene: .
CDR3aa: CASSLTGHSNQPQHF
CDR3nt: TGTGCCAGCAGCCTCACAGGGCATAGCAATCAGCCCCAGCATTTT

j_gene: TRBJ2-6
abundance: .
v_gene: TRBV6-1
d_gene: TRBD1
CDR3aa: CASSAGTGAGGGANVLTF
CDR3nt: TGTGCCAGCAGTGCCGGGACAGGGGCCGGTGGTGGGGCCAACGTCCTGACTTTC

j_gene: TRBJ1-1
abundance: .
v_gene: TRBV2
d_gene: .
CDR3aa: CASRDTNTEAFF
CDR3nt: TGTGCCAGCAGAGACACGAACACTGAAGCTTTCTTT

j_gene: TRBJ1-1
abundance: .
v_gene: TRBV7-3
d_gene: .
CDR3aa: CASSSGPSTEAFF
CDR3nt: TGTGCCAGCAGCTCGGGACCGTCCACTGAAGCTTTCTTT

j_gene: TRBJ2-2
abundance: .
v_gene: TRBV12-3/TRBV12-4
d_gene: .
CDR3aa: CASSSDSYTGELFF
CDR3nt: TGTGCCAGCAGCTCGGACAGTTACACCGGGGAGCTGTTTTTT

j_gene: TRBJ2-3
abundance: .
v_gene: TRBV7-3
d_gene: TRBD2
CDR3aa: CASSLGSGSLTDTQYF
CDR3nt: TGTGCCAGCAGCTTAGGAAGCGGGAGTCTCACAGATACGCAGTATTTT

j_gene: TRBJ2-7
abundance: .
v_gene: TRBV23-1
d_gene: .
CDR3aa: CASSQSSNTNPEQYF
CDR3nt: TGCGCCAGCAGTCAATCGAGTAACACCAATCCCGAGCAGTACTTC

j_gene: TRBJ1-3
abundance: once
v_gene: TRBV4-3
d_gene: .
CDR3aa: CASSQFTGSGNTIYF
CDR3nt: TGCGCCAGCAGCCAATTTACGGGCTCTGGAAACACCATATATTTT

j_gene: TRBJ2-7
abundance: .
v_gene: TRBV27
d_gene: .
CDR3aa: CASRGLGEQYF
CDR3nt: TGTGCCAGCCGGGGTCTCGGCGAGCAGTACTTC

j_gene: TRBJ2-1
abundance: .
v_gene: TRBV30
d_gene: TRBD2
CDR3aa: CAWRLAGYNEQFF
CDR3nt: TGTGCCTGGAGACTAGCGGGGTACAATGAGCAGTTCTTC

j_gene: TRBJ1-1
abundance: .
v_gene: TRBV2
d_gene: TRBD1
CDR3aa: CASGRDRGDTEAFF
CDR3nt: TGTGCCAGCGGCCGGGACAGGGGTGACACTGAAGCTTTCTTT

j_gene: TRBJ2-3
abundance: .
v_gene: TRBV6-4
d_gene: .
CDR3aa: CASSEQGTDTQYF
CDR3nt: TGTGCCAGCAGTGAGCAGGGAACAGATACGCAGTATTTT

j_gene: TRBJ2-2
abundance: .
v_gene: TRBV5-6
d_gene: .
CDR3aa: CASSLFSLAANTGELFF
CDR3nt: TGTGCCAGCAGCCTATTCTCCCTAGCAGCGAACACCGGGGAGCTGTTTTTT

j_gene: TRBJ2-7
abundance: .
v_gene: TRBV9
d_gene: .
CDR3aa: CASSRAERGAEQYF
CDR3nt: TGTGCCAGCAGCCGAGCAGAAAGGGGGGCCGAGCAGTACTTC

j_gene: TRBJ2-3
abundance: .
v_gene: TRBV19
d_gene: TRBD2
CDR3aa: CASSAGLAADTQYF
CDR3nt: TGTGCCAGTAGTGCGGGACTAGCAGCTGATACGCAGTATTTT

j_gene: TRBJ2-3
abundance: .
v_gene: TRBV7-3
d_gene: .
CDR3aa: CASSLSHSGTQYF
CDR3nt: TGTGCCAGCAGCTTAAGCCACTCTGGTACGCAGTATTTT

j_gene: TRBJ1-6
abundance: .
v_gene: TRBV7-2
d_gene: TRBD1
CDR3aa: CASSLAPQGGNSPLHF
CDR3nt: TGTGCCAGCAGCTTAGCCCCTCAGGGGGGTAATTCACCCCTCCACTTT

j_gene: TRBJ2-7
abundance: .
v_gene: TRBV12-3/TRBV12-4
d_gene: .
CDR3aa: CASSRSAYEQYF
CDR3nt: TGTGCCAGCAGCCGTAGCGCCTACGAGCAGTACTTC

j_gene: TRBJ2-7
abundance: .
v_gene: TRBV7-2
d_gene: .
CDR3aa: CASSQAGNEQYF
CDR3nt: TGTGCCAGCAGCCAAGCAGGGAACGAGCAGTACTTC

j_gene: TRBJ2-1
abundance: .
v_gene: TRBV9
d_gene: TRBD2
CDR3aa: CASSPRTSGRNEQFF
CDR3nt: TGTGCCAGCAGCCCACGGACTAGCGGGAGAAATGAGCAGTTCTTC

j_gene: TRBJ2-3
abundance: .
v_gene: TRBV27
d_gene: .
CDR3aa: CASSLRLLRGTQYF
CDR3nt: TGTGCCAGCAGTTTACGTCTCCTGCGGGGTACGCAGTATTTT

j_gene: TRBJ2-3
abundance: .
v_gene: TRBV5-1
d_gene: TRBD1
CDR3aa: CASRDDRGLTDTQYF
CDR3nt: TGCGCCAGCAGGGATGACAGGGGCCTCACAGATACGCAGTATTTT